One and the same sample provided the 15 T cell receptor beta chains below, sequenced in a study of shared clonotypes between healthy human individuals. Using immunoSEQ multiplex PCR, the repertoire was profiled, and TCRdb retains in-frame clones only, with some absent. The sample includes around 700,000 clones, 60% to 75% of them seen just once. What was sequenced was memory CD4+ T cells sorted from blood. Subset of the sample: CD45RA-negative fraction. The receptors come from a woman aged 30 to 39 in good health.

This chain links TRBV19 with TRBJ1-1; D unresolved. This CDR3 contains 14 residues. Trimming left V 1 base short and J 5 bases short, with 11 bases between. The germline V gene has CDR1 LNHDA and CDR2 SQIVND (reference sequence). CDR3 residues: CASSIGWTGTEAFF. The CDR3 DNA sequence: TGTGCCAGTAGTATAGGTTGGACGGGGACTGAAGCTTTCTTT.

This chain uses TRBV10-3 with TRBJ1-1, with 7 positions matching TRBD1. The trim removed 10 bases at V and 5 bases at J, leaving 13 bases unmatched. CDR1 is ENHRY, CDR2 SYGVKD, per germline. The CDR3 runs to 14 residues. The CDR3 DNA sequence: TGTGCCACTACTAGACAGGGAGTGGGAACTGAAGCTTTCTTT. It codes for CATTRQGVGTEAFF.

The chain links TRBV7-3 to TRBJ1-2; TRBD1 might be the D (5 bases). V gave up 5 bases and J gave up 7 bases, with 17 bases separating them. The germline V gene encodes CDR1 SGHTA and CDR2 FQGTGA. CDR3 length equals 14 residues. CDR3 DNA: TGTGCCAGCAGCCAACCCGGGACTTTGGGTGGCTACACCTTC. Its translation: CASSQPGTLGGYTF.

The rearrangement uses TRBV7-9 and TRBJ2-7; 7 bases are a match to TRBD1. Losses at the gene ends were 6 bases for V and 6 bases for J; bases not matched to a gene: 17. The germline V gene has CDR1 SEHNR and CDR2 FQNEAQ (reference sequence). The CDR3 extends over 16 amino acids. CDR3 sequence: CASRHGPGQRPSEQYF. The CDR3, as DNA: TGTGCCAGCAGACACGGTCCGGGACAGAGGCCTTCCGAGCAGTACTTC.

This clone has more than one count but fewer than ten. The chain employs TRBV7-2 and TRBJ2-1; 7 nucleotides match TRBD2. Germline trimming cut 2 bases from V and 13 bases from J; bases unmatched to any gene: 5. The CDR3 length is 12 residues. Per the germline V gene, CDR1 is SGHTA and CDR2 is FQGNSA. Here the CDR3 reads CASSLTRDYQFF. As DNA, the CDR3 is TGTGCCAGCAGCTTAACTCGGGACTACCAGTTCTTC.

The chain employs TRBV5-1 and TRBJ1-2; a weak D match, TRBD1 (6 bases). There are 15 residues in the CDR3. Germline V gene lookup returns CDR1 SGHRS and CDR2 YFSETQ. V was trimmed by 5 bases and J by 2 bases, leaving 16 bases between them. CDR3: CASRNLGQLNYGYTF. The CDR3 DNA sequence: TGCGCCAGCAGGAATCTGGGACAACTGAACTATGGCTACACCTTC. Full variable domain (outside the CDR3, taken from reference TRBV5-1 and TRBJ1-2): KAGVTQTPRYLIKTRGQQVTLSCSPISGHRSVSWYQQTPGQGLQFLFEYFSETQRNKGNFPGRFSGRQFSNSRSEMNVSTLELGDSALYLCASRNLGQLNYGYTFGSGTRLTVV.

The V call is TRBV2, the J call TRBJ2-2, with D perhaps being TRBD1 or TRBD2 (5 bases each). The V gene's germline CDR1 is SNHLY and CDR2 FYNNEI. The CDR3 consists of 15 residues. V gave up 1 base and J gave up 4 bases, with 10 bases separating them. Here the CDR3 DNA reads TGTGCCAGCAGTGAAGAACCGGGACCCACCGGGGAGCTGTTTTTT. Its translation is CASSEEPGPTGELFF.

The rearrangement uses TRBV10-3 and TRBJ1-4; no clear D. The CDR3 spans 15 residues. Germline V gene lookup returns CDR1 ENHRY and CDR2 SYGVKD. The germline V and J ends were trimmed by 0 bases and 8 bases, with 13 bases remaining between them. The CDR3 region is CAISESVGAGEKLFF. CDR3 coding DNA: TGTGCCATCAGTGAGTCCGTAGGAGCGGGCGAAAAACTGTTTTTT.

DNA for the CDR3: TGTGCCAGCAGCCGGCGGGAAACCGGCGAGCAGTACTTC. Its translation: CASSRRETGEQYF. V and J are TRBV7-9 and TRBJ2-7; a possible D gene is TRBD2 (6 bases). The CDR3 runs 13 residues. CDR1 is SEHNR, CDR2 FQNEAQ, per germline (reference sequence). V was clipped by 5 bases and J by 6 bases, with 14 bases between them.

Worth noting for this clone: With a much larger clone just one base away, this may be a read error. The sample carries other DNA sequences with the same CDR3. The V call is TRBV11-2, the J call TRBJ2-1, with D perhaps matching TRBD1 (5 bases). The CDR3 has 12 amino acids. Germline V gene lookup returns CDR1 SGHAT and CDR2 FQNNGV. V was cut by 1 base and J by 7 bases, with 5 bases left in between. The chain's CDR3 is CASSLAGNEQFF. The CDR3, as DNA: TGTGCCAGCAGCTTAGCAGGGAATGAGCAGTTCTTC.

V is TRBV19 and J is TRBJ1-1, with D unclear. CDR1 is LNHDA and CDR2 is SQIVND in the germline V gene (reference sequence). The CDR3 length is 14 residues. Trimming shortened V by 4 bases and J by 6 bases, and 15 bases separated the two germline ends. The CDR3 loop is CASSTGRHSPEAFF. CDR3 coding DNA: TGTGCCAGTAGTACCGGTAGGCACTCACCTGAAGCTTTCTTT.

The chain employs TRBV27 and TRBJ2-2; 8 bases are shared with TRBD1. Germline loops: CDR1 MNHEY, CDR2 SMNVEV (reference sequence). The CDR3 runs to 15 residues. V lost 7 bases to trimming and J lost 6 bases; unmatched junction nucleotides: 10. The CDR3 loop is CASKAPGQGAGELFF. In DNA form, the CDR3 reads TGTGCCAGCAAGGCTCCAGGACAGGGAGCCGGGGAGCTGTTTTTT.

V and J are TRBV11-2 and TRBJ2-5; D is perhaps TRBD2 (5 bases). This CDR3 contains 11 residues. The germline V gene has CDR1 SGHAT and CDR2 FQNNGV. Trimming removed 8 bases from V and 13 bases from J, with 17 bases in between. CDR3 bases: TGTGCCAGCGAGTCCGGGCGGGCGCGGTACTTC. It yields the protein CASESGRARYF.

The sample holds a few counts of this clone. The rearrangement joins TRBV9 to TRBJ2-1; possibly TRBD1 or TRBD2 for D (5 bases each). CDR3 length: 15 amino acids. Trimming removed 0 bases at V and 7 bases at J, with 14 bases between. Germline-derived CDR1 and CDR2 are SGDLS and YYNGEE. The CDR3 coding sequence is TGTGCCAGCAGCGTAGACGTGGGACGGGGAAATGAGCAGTTCTTC. Translated, it gives CASSVDVGRGNEQFF.

As DNA, the CDR3 is TGTGCTAGTGGTTCCTCCGGACTAGCGGGAGGGGTACAAGAGACCCAGTACTTC. This gives the protein CASGSSGLAGGVQETQYF. The genes are TRBV12-5 and TRBJ2-5; 15 bases fit TRBD2. The CDR3 contains 18 residues. The ends lost 4 bases at V and 2 bases at J; junction bases unmatched: 8. CDR1 and CDR2 (germline): LGHNT, FRNRAP.